Described below is a single T cell receptor beta chain sequence and its context. Its antigen is as yet unknown. A v3.0 immunoSEQ assay was performed at survey level. The table came from immunoSEQ multiplex PCR; TCRdb's copy has only in-frame clones and leaves some out. Among approximately 36,000 clones listed, over 70% were seen once. The ends lost 6 bases at V and 8 bases at J; junction bases unmatched: 18. Looked up from germline, CDR1 is MDHEN and CDR2 is SYDVKM. This CDR3 spans 18 amino acids. This sample was included in a study of long-term antiretroviral therapy in people with HIV. Study-wide points: Older ART regimens were possibly in use when the blood was collected between about 2003 and 2018. Clones that expanded before ART (that is, prior to treatment) dominated the repertoire at all time points.

This clonotype was sampled from a man younger than 30 with HIV. V is TRBV28 and J is TRBJ2-1, with 11 bases aligning to TRBD1. This material consisted of unsorted PBMCs, taken 0.6 years after starting antiretroviral therapy. CDR3 nucleotides: TGTGCCAGCAGGAATAAAGCGGGACAGGGGGTATTAGGCGATGAGCAGTTCTTC. This codes for CASRNKAGQGVLGDEQFF.